Following are 10 T cell receptor beta chains from one sample sequenced in a study of T cells in Graves' hyperthyroidism and ophthalmopathy. Amplification yielded TCR beta CDR3 regions, with RNA transcripts as the source. HTBI primers were employed in a first-round RT-PCR of the TCR CDR3. Each CDR3 protein is one row after TCRdb ran MiXCR on the multiplex PCR reads. The top ten hold less than 20% of the sample, which has about 480,000 distinct CDR3 sequences, 13% to 15% seen once. Sequencing was carried out using blood. The receptors stem from a woman aged 18-29 years with Graves' hyperthyroidism.

The count of this clonotype is one. The chain links TRBV7-3 to TRBJ1-1, with D possibly matching TRBD1 (5 bases). The CDR3 runs to 13 residues. Germline CDR1 and CDR2: SGHTA and FQGTGA. The V gene lost 1 base and the J gene lost 6 bases, with 9 bases spanning the gap. CDR3: CASSLSQGAEAFF. The DNA for the CDR3 is TGTGCCAGCAGCTTAAGCCAGGGCGCTGAAGCTTTCTTT. The whole variable domain, remainder taken from reference TRBV7-3 and TRBJ1-1, is GAGVSQTPSNKVTEKGKYVELRCDPISGHTALYWYRQSLGQGPEFLIYFQGTGAADDSGLPNDRFFAVRPEGSVSTLKIQRTERGDSAVYLCASSLSQGAEAFFGQGTRLTVV.

In this sample, this clonotype turned up many times. This sequence joins TRBV5-1 and TRBJ2-7; the D gene is possibly TRBD2 (6 bases). The CDR3 covers 15 residues. CDR1 and CDR2 from the germline V gene are SGHRS and YFSETQ. Trimming pared 0 bases from V and 4 bases from J, leaving 14 bases between. DNA for the CDR3: TGCGCCAGCAGCTTGGGGGTAGAGAGCGGGTACGAGCAGTACTTC. Translating it yields CASSLGVESGYEQYF.

CDR3 protein: CASSIVRHNTGELFF. CDR3 in DNA: TGTGCCAGTAGTATAGTAAGACACAACACCGGGGAGCTGTTTTTT. This chain joins TRBV19 and TRBJ2-2; D unresolved. Germline V gene data show CDR1 as LNHDA and CDR2 as SQIVND (reference sequence). The CDR3 consists of 15 residues. V lost 1 base to trimming and J lost 2 bases, with 8 bases between them.

This clonotype showed up many times. V is TRBV19 and J is TRBJ1-3; D uncertain. This CDR3 has 15 residues. Trimming left V 7 bases short and J 0 bases short, with 13 bases between. Germline CDR1 LNHDA, CDR2 SQIVND (reference sequence). CDR3 sequence reads: CASTRRRSSGNTIYF. The CDR3 DNA reads TGTGCCAGTACACGTCGCAGATCCTCTGGAAACACCATATATTTT.

This clonotype showed up many times. The chain recombines TRBV20-1 with TRBJ2-1, with TRBD2 matching over 8 bases. Germline CDR1 and CDR2: DFQATT and SNEGSKA (reference sequence). This CDR3 contains 12 residues. Losses at the gene ends were 8 bases for V and 8 bases for J; bases not matched to a gene: 8. The CDR3 loop is CSPWGGRHEQFF. CDR3 coding DNA: TGCAGTCCCTGGGGCGGGAGGCATGAGCAGTTCTTC.

The sample holds many counts of this clonotype. This chain links TRBV6-1 with TRBJ2-1; D remains ambiguous. The length of the CDR3 is 12 residues. The germline CDR1 and CDR2 sequences are MNHNS and SASEGT. V was clipped by 6 bases and J by 4 bases, with 7 bases between them. CDR3 in amino acids: CASSTPYNEQFF. The CDR3 nucleotides read TGTGCCAGCAGCACTCCTTACAATGAGCAGTTCTTC.

This chain connects TRBV7-3 to TRBJ2-5; 8 bases are shared with TRBD2. The CDR3 runs to 15 residues. Germline loops: CDR1 SGHTA, CDR2 FQGTGA. Trimming removed 0 bases from V and 5 bases from J; junction bases left unmatched: 5. The CDR3 here is CASSLTTSGWETQYF. The CDR3 nucleotides are TGTGCCAGCAGCTTAACTACTAGCGGATGGGAGACCCAGTACTTC. Combining the CDR3 with reference TRBV7-3 and TRBJ2-5 gives the whole variable domain GAGVSQTPSNKVTEKGKYVELRCDPISGHTALYWYRQSLGQGPEFLIYFQGTGAADDSGLPNDRFFAVRPEGSVSTLKIQRTERGDSAVYLCASSLTTSGWETQYFGPGTRLLVL.

This clonotype was seen a few times. This chain uses TRBV29-1 with TRBJ1-1; tentative D call: TRBD1 (6 bases). The length of the CDR3 is 13 residues. V lost 0 bases to trimming and J lost 5 bases, with 10 bases between them. CDR1 and CDR2 from the germline V gene are SQVTM and ANQGSEA. The CDR3 sequence is CSVEDIRGTEAFF. The CDR3 region has the DNA TGCAGCGTTGAAGATATCAGGGGAACTGAAGCTTTCTTT.

Many counts were recorded for this clonotype. This chain connects TRBV27 to TRBJ2-5; a possible D gene is TRBD2 (6 bases). This CDR3 has 16 amino acids. Germline CDR1 reads MNHEY; CDR2 reads SMNVEV (reference sequence). V was pared by 0 bases and J by 1 base, with 12 bases between. CDR3: CASSLSPAGSQETQYF. CDR3 nucleotide sequence: TGTGCCAGCAGTTTATCGCCGGCGGGAAGCCAAGAGACCCAGTACTTC.

As to this clonotype: A much bigger clone sits one base away, suggesting this may be a read error. This chain uses TRBV5-1 with TRBJ2-1; 7 bases map to TRBD1. The DNA end is more similar to TRBJ2-7, so the J call may be wrong. The germline V gene encodes CDR1 SGHRS and CDR2 YFSETQ. This CDR3 is 15 amino acids long. The CDR3 reads CASSLRPGDSNEQYF. CDR3 DNA sequence: TGCGCCAGCAGCTTAAGGCCCGGGGACAGCAATGAGCAGTACTTC.